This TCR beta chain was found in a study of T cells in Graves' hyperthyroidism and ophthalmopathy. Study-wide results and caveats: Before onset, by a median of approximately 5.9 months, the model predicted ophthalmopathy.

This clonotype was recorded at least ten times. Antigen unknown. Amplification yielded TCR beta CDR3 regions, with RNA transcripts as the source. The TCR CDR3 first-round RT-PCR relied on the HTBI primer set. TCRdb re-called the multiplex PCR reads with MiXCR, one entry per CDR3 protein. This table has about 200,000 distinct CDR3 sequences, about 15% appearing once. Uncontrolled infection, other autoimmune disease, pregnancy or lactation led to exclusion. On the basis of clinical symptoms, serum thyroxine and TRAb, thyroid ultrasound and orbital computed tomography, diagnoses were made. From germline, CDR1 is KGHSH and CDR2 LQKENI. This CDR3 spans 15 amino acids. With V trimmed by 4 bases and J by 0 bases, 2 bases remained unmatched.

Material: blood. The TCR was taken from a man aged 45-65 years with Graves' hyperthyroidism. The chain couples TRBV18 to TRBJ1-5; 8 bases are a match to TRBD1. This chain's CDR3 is CASSQGQASNQPQHF. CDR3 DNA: TGTGCCAGCTCACAGGGACAGGCTAGCAATCAGCCCCAGCATTTT.